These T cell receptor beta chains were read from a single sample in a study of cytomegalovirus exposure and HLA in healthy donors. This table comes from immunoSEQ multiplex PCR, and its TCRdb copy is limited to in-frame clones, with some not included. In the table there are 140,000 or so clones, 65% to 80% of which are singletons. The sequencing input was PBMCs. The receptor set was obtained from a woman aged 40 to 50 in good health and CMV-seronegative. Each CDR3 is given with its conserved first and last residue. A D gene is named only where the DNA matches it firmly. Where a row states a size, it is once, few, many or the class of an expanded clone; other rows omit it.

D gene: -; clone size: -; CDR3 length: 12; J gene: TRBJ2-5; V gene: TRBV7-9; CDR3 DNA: TGTGCCAGCAGCTACTACCAAGAGACCCAGTACTTC; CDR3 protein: CASSYYQETQYF
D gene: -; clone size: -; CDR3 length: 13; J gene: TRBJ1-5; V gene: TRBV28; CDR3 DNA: TGTGCCAGCAGGGGTGGCGGGTGGCAGCCCCAGCATTTT; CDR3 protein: CASRGGGWQPQHF
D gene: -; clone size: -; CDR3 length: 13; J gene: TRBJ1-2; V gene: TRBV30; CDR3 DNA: TGTGCCTGGAGTTCCCCCCTGCGGGTCGGCTACACCTTC; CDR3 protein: CAWSSPLRVGYTF
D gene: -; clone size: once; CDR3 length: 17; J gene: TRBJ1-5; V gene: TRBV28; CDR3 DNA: TGTGCCAGCAGTTTCTTCCAATTTTCGGAGGGCAATCAGCCCCAGCATTTT; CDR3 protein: CASSFFQFSEGNQPQHF
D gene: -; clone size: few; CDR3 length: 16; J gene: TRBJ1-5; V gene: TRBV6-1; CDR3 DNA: TGTGCCAGCAGTGAACTGACAGTCCTTAGCAATCAGCCCCAGCATTTT; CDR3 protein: CASSELTVLSNQPQHF
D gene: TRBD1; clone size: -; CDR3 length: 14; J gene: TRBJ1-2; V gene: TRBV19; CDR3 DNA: TGTGCCAGCACCCGGGACAGCCCTGGCTGGGGCTACACCTTC; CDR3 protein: CASTRDSPGWGYTF
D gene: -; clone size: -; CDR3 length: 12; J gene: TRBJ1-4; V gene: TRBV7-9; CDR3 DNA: TGTTCCAGCAGCTTCCTTAATGAAAAACTGTTTTTT; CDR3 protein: CSSSFLNEKLFF
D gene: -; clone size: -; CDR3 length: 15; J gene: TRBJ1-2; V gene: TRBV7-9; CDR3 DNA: TGTGCCAGCAGCGCAGAGGGGGGGGGACCTAGGGGCTACACCTTC; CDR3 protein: CASSAEGGGPRGYTF
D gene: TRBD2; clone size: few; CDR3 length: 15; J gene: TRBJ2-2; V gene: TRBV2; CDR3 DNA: TGTGCCAGCAGGGGAGCGGGAGGATTCACCGGGGAGCTGTTTTTT; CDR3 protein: CASRGAGGFTGELFF
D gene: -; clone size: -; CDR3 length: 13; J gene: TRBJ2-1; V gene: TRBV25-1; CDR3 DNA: TGTGCCGCAGCGTACGGGTTCACGGATGAGCAGTTCTTC; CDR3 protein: CAAAYGFTDEQFF
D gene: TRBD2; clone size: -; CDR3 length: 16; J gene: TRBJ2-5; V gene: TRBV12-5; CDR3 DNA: TGTGCTAGTGGTCCCCTCCGGCCGGGGGGGCAAGAGACCCAGTACTTC; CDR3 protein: CASGPLRPGGQETQYF
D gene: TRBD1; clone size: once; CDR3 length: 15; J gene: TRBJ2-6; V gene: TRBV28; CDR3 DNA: TGTGCCAGCAGCGCCACAGGGGCTGGGGCCAACGTCCTGACTTTC; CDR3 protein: CASSATGAGANVLTF
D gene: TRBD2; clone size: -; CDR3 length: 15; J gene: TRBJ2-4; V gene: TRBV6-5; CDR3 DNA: TGTGCCAGCAGACCCGGACTAGCGGGGGAAAACATTCAGTACTTC; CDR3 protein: CASRPGLAGENIQYF
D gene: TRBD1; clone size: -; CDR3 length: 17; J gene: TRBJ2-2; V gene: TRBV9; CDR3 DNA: TGTGCCAGCAGCCCCCGGACAGGGACGGTACATAACGGGGAGCTGTTTTTT; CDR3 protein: CASSPRTGTVHNGELFF
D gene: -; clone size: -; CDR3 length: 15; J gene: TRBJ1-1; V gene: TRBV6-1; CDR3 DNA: TGTGCCAGCAGTGGAGGCGGGGGGAGCGGCACTGAAGCTTTCTTT; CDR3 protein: CASSGGGGSGTEAFF
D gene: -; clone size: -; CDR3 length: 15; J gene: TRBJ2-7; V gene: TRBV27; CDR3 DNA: TGTGCCAGCAGCCGCACCGAGACAGGTTCCTACGAGCAGTACTTC; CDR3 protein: CASSRTETGSYEQYF
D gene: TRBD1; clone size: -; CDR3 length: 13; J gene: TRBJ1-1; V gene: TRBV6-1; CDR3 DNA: TGTGCCAGCACACCTTTACAGGGGATTGAAGCTTTCTTT; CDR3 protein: CASTPLQGIEAFF
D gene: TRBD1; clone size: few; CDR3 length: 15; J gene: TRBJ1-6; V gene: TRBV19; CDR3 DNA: TGTGCCAGTAGTACCAGGGGGTTCAGTAATTCACCCCTCCACTTT; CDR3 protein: CASSTRGFSNSPLHF
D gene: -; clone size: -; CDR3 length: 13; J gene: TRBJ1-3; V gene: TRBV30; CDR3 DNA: TGTGCCTGGAGTCAGGGTTCTGGAAACACCATATATTTT; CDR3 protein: CAWSQGSGNTIYF
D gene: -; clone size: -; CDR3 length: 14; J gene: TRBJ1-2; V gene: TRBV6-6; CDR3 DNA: TGTGCCAGCACCACAGGGACTACCGACTATGGCTACACCTTC; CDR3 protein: CASTTGTTDYGYTF
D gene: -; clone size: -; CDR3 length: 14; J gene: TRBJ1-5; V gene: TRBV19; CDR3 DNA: TGTGCCAGTAGTATTCAGGGTTGGGGTTTGTCCCAGCATTTT; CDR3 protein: CASSIQGWGLSQHF
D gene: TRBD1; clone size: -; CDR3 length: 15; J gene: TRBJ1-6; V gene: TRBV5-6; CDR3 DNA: TGTGCCAGCCGGGGACAGGGAGTCTTGAATTCACCCCTCCACTTT; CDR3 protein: CASRGQGVLNSPLHF
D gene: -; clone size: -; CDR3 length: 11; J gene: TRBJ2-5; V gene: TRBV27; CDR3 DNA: TGTGCCAGCAGTTCAGGGGAGACCCAGTACTTC; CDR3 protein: CASSSGETQYF
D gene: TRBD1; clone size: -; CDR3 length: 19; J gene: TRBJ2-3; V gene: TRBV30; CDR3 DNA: TGTGCCTGCCATCCCCGCCGTCTTACCGGGACAGTCAGAAGGGATACGCAGTATTTT; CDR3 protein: CACHPRRLTGTVRRDTQYF